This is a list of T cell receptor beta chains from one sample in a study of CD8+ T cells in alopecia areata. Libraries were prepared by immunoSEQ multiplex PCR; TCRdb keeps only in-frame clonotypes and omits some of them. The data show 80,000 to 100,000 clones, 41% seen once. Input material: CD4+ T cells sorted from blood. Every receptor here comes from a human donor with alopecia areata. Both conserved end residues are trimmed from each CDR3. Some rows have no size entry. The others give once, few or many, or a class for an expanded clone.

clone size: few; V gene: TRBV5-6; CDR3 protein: ASSTDSYEQY
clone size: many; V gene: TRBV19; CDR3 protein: ASSIGGPGDIQY
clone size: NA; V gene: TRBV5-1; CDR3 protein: ASSISGQETQY
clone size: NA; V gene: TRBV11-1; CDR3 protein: ASTLAGGYNEQF
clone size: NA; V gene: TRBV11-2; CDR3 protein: ASNPLGSGLVNTEAF
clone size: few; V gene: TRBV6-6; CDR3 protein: ASRLGLAGEANEQY
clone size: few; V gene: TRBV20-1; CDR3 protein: TCVARETQY
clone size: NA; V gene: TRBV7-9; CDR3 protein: ASSSDREGTEAF
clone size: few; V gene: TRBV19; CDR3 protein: ASSPDAGGTVDTQY
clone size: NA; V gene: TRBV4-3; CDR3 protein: ASSQDPGDGQY
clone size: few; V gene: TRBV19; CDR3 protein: ASSIDAGRNTEAF
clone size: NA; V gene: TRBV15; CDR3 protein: ATSRDPGETQY
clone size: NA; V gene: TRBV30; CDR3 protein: ACGTANQPQH
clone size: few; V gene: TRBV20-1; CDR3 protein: SAIKETQY
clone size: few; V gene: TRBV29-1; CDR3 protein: SAAASGKADTQY
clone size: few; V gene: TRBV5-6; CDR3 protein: ASSPGAGSGDTQY
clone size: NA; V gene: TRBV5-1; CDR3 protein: ASSGTANTEAF
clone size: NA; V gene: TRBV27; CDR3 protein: ASSLGDRGYEQY
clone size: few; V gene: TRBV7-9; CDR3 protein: ASSRGDNQPQH
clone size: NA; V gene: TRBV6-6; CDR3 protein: ASRQSGETQY
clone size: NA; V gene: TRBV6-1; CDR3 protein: ASSELGTSWLETQY
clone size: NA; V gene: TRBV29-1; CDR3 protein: SVEDPRRLNTEAF
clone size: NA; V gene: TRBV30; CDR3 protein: AWKAGWPGEQPQH
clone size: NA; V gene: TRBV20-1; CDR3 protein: SARGSDTQY
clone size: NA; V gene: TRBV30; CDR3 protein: AWSVRGPLNYEQY
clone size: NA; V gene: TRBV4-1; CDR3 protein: ASSHGILRTTAEQY
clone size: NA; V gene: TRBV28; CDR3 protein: ASSPIAFYEQY
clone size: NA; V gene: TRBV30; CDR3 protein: ASGQGYNEQF
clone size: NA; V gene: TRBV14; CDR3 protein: ASSQDQNQPQH
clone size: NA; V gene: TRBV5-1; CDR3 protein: ASGNQGTYEQY
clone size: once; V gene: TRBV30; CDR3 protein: AWSVGGSTDTQY
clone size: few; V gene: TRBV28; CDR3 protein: ASSSYRTYNEQF
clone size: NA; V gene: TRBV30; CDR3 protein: AWSSDLSTGELF
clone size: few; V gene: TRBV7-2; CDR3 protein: ASSLALSGGGTQY
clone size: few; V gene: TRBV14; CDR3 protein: ASSQEFRTEAF
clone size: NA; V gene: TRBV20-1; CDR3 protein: SAPGVNEQF
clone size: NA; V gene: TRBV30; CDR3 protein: AWRRASGGGYTGELF
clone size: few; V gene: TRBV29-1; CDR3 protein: SGPGQGGTGNTEAF
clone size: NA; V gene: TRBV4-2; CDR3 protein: ASSRQTGSSYEQY
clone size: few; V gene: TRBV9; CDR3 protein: ASSVGGSGANVLT
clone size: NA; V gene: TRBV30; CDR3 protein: AWAVREGNTIY
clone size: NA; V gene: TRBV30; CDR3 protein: AWSDRAQQF
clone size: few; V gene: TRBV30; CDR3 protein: AWSETGTDTQY
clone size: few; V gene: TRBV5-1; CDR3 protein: ASSLSGGDYNEQF
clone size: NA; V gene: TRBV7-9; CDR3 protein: ASSLGLTSRVEGAQY
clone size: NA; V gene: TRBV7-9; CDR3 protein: ASRQLAETGELF
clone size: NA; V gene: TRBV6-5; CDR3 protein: ASSYGSNYEQY
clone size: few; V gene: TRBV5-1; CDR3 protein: ASRMAGGGPNNEQF
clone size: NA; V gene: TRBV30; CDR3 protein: AWSAPTGTTFSSYEQY